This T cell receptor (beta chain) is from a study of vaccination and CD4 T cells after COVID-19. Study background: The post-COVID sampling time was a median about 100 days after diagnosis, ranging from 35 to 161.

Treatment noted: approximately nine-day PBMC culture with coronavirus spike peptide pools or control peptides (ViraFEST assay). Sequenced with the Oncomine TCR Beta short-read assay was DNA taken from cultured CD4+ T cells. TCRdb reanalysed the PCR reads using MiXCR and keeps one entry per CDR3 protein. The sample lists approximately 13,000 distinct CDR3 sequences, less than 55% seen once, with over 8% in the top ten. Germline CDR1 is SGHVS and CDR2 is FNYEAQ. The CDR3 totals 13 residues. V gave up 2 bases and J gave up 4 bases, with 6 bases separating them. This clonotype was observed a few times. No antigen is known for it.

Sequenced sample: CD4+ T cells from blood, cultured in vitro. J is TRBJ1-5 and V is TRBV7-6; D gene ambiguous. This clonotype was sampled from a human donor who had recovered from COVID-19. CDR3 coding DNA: TGTGCCAGCAGCTTATCGGAAAATCAGCCCCAGCATTTT. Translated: CASSLSENQPQHF.